The rows below give T cell receptor beta chains drawn from one sample of a study of shared clonotypes between healthy human individuals. Profiling relied on immunoSEQ multiplex PCR, and the TCRdb table lists in-frame clones only, not all of them. The repertoire holds about 1.5 million clones, with around 98% as singletons. Sequencing was performed on naive CD4+ T cells sorted from blood. These receptors were taken from a man aged 30-40 years in good health. Each CDR3 is given with its conserved first and last residue. A D gene is named only where the DNA matches it firmly. Some rows have no size entry. The others give once, few or many, or a class for an expanded clone.

size	J	D	V	CDR3	DNA
NA	TRBJ2-3	TRBD1	TRBV5-4	CASRSGTGGTDTQYF	TGTGCCAGCAGGTCCGGGACAGGGGGCACAGATACGCAGTATTTT
NA	TRBJ2-5	NA	TRBV27	CASGRREETQYF	TGTGCCAGCGGGCGTCGGGAAGAGACCCAGTACTTC
NA	TRBJ1-5	NA	TRBV5-1	CASSLAPREYSNQPQHF	TGCGCCAGCAGCTTGGCGCCCAGGGAATATAGCAATCAGCCCCAGCATTTT
NA	TRBJ2-1	NA	TRBV5-1	CASSLGADNEQFF	TGCGCCAGCAGCTTGGGAGCAGACAATGAGCAGTTCTTC
NA	TRBJ1-2	TRBD1	TRBV2	CASSDQGARGYTF	TGTGCCAGCAGTGACCAGGGGGCGCGAGGCTACACCTTC
NA	TRBJ1-1	NA	TRBV5-5	CASSLRGAGTEAFF	TGTGCCAGCAGCTTGCGGGGGGCAGGCACTGAAGCTTTCTTT
once	TRBJ2-7	NA	TRBV6-5	CASSYSAYRGQQYF	TGTGCCAGCAGTTACTCGGCCTACCGAGGCCAGCAGTACTTC
NA	TRBJ1-1	NA	TRBV5-1	CASSLGLVSAEAFF	TGCGCCAGCAGCTTGGGGCTAGTTAGCGCTGAAGCTTTCTTT
NA	TRBJ1-4	NA	TRBV28	CASSPGTWSEKLFF	TGTGCCAGCAGTCCTGGGACGTGGAGCGAAAAACTGTTTTTT
once	TRBJ1-5	NA	TRBV7-8	CASSRRLDQPQHF	TGTGCCAGCAGCCGAAGGCTAGATCAGCCCCAGCATTTT
NA	TRBJ2-1	NA	TRBV7-2	CASSLDGSSYNEQFF	TGTGCCAGCAGCTTAGACGGTAGCTCCTACAATGAGCAGTTCTTC
NA	TRBJ2-7	TRBD2	TRBV7-2	CASSQPGGAGLSTEQYF	TGTGCCAGCAGCCAACCGGGGGGAGCGGGACTGTCTACGGAGCAGTACTTC
NA	TRBJ2-7	NA	TRBV7-2	CASSFIAIGLYEQYF	TGTGCCAGCAGCTTCATCGCCATCGGCCTCTACGAGCAGTACTTC
NA	TRBJ2-3	TRBD2	TRBV10-2	CASSDHGAGVSTDTQYF	TGCGCCAGCAGTGATCACGGGGCGGGAGTGAGCACAGATACGCAGTATTTT
NA	TRBJ1-1	NA	TRBV2	CASSYDKNTEAFF	TGTGCCAGCAGTTACGACAAGAACACTGAAGCTTTCTTT
NA	TRBJ1-1	TRBD1	TRBV27	CASRQGQGYTEAFF	TGTGCCAGCAGGCAAGGACAGGGATACACTGAAGCTTTCTTT
NA	TRBJ2-7	TRBD1	TRBV10-3	CAISESGQDHSYEQYF	TGTGCCATCAGTGAGTCTGGACAGGACCACAGCTACGAGCAGTACTTC
NA	TRBJ1-1	NA	TRBV15	CATSRGRIQVNTEAFF	TGTGCCACCAGCAGAGGTAGGATACAGGTAAACACTGAAGCTTTCTTT
NA	TRBJ2-3	NA	TRBV14	CASSPRLRADAADTQYF	TGTGCCAGCAGCCCAAGGCTGCGGGCGGATGCAGCAGATACGCAGTATTTT
NA	TRBJ2-7	TRBD1	TRBV2	CASSEQGQSYEQYF	TGTGCCAGCAGCGAACAGGGACAGTCCTACGAGCAGTACTTC
NA	TRBJ2-6	TRBD1	TRBV9	CASSVSTGGPLSGANVLTF	TGTGCCAGCAGCGTGTCGACAGGGGGCCCTCTCTCTGGGGCCAACGTCCTGACTTTC
NA	TRBJ2-1	NA	TRBV19	CASSTTILGEQFF	TGTGCCAGTAGTACGACAATTTTGGGTGAGCAGTTCTTC
NA	TRBJ2-7	NA	TRBV28	CASKEGRVESEQYF	TGTGCCAGTAAGGAAGGTAGGGTGGAGTCCGAGCAGTACTTC
NA	TRBJ2-1	NA	TRBV7-3	CASSLTAGFYNEQFF	TGTGCCAGCAGCTTAACGGCGGGCTTCTACAATGAGCAGTTCTTC
NA	TRBJ1-5	NA	TRBV11-2	CASSLTEPQHF	TGTGCCAGCAGTTTGACAGAGCCCCAGCATTTT
NA	TRBJ1-1	NA	TRBV7-2	CASSALYAEAFF	TGTGCCAGCAGCGCCTTGTACGCTGAAGCTTTCTTT
NA	TRBJ2-3	NA	TRBV7-3	CASSAIAGQNADTQYF	TGTGCCAGCAGCGCCATCGCCGGACAGAACGCAGATACGCAGTATTTT
once	TRBJ1-1	NA	TRBV28	CASSLRGPLGAFF	TGTGCCAGCAGTTTACGTGGCCCACTCGGAGCTTTCTTT
NA	TRBJ2-3	NA	TRBV18	CASSQEISTDTQYF	TGTGCCAGCTCACAAGAGATAAGCACAGATACGCAGTATTTT
NA	TRBJ2-7	NA	TRBV7-2	CASSLAVRPSEQYF	TGTGCCAGCAGCTTAGCGGTCAGGCCATCCGAGCAGTACTTC
NA	TRBJ1-1	TRBD1	TRBV29-1	CSGRGRGNTEAFF	TGCAGCGGCAGGGGGCGCGGGAACACTGAAGCTTTCTTT
NA	TRBJ2-1	TRBD2	TRBV9	CASSVAQREWGEQFF	TGTGCCAGCAGCGTAGCTCAGCGGGAGTGGGGTGAGCAGTTCTTC
NA	TRBJ2-3	TRBD1	TRBV7-6	CASSLGQGFSTDTQYF	TGTGCCAGCAGCTTAGGACAGGGATTTAGCACAGATACGCAGTATTTT
NA	TRBJ1-4	NA	TRBV28	CASSTRDTRNEKLFF	TGTGCCAGCAGTACCCGGGACACGAGAAATGAAAAACTGTTTTTT
NA	TRBJ1-4	TRBD1	TRBV18	CASSRFPGTGSSNEKLFF	TGTGCCAGCTCTCGATTCCCCGGGACAGGGTCGTCTAATGAAAAACTGTTTTTT
NA	TRBJ2-7	TRBD2	TRBV28	CASETSLGSDEQYF	TGTGCCAGCGAGACTAGCCTTGGTTCGGACGAGCAGTACTTC
NA	TRBJ2-3	TRBD2	TRBV5-5	CASSLWTSPADTQYF	TGTGCCAGCAGCCTTTGGACTAGCCCGGCAGATACGCAGTATTTT
once	TRBJ1-1	NA	TRBV29-1	CSVQTLSGANTEAFF	TGCAGCGTTCAGACTTTAAGTGGGGCGAACACTGAAGCTTTCTTT
once	TRBJ2-3	NA	TRBV18	CASSPPQRTDTQYF	TGTGCCAGCTCACCACCACAACGCACAGATACGCAGTATTTT
NA	TRBJ2-6	NA	TRBV18	CASSPPVTRSGANVLTF	TGTGCCAGCTCACCACCCGTGACTCGCTCTGGGGCCAACGTCCTGACTTTC
NA	TRBJ2-3	NA	TRBV7-3	CASSARGGAHTDTQYF	TGTGCCAGCAGCGCCCGAGGGGGGGCTCATACAGATACGCAGTATTTT
NA	TRBJ2-7	NA	TRBV28	CASSLSSGSYEQYF	TGTGCCAGCAGTTTAAGTTCGGGGAGTTACGAGCAGTACTTC
NA	TRBJ2-3	NA	TRBV5-5	CASSSSTDTQYF	TGTGCCAGCAGTTCTAGCACAGATACGCAGTATTTT
NA	TRBJ2-7	TRBD1	TRBV28	CASSFPGQAIYEQYF	TGTGCCAGCAGTTTCCCGGGACAGGCAATATACGAGCAGTACTTC